This T cell receptor (beta chain) was identified in a study of T cell responses to AZD1222 COVID-19 vaccine. Study context: Samples with a second dose at about 4 or about 12 weeks were pooled together.

Germline V CDR1 and CDR2: GTSNPN, SVGIG (reference sequence). This CDR3 has 18 residues. With 3 bases removed from V and 0 bases from J, the gap between germline ends came to 23 bases. Some clones are missing from TCRdb's copy, which holds only in-frame ones; the method was immunoSEQ multiplex PCR. The table lists approximately 150,000 clones, about nine tenths of them singletons, with under 2.5% in the top ten. The chain carries TRBV30 and TRBJ1-1; D gene ambiguous. This clonotype was sampled from an adult in good health. The sample consisted of peripheral blood, taken on day 0 of AZD1222 vaccination. The CDR3 DNA follows: TGTGCCTGGAGGGATGGTCGTCAAGCCCTCACCATGAACACTGAAGCTTTCTTT. Protein product: CAWRDGRQALTMNTEAFF.